This T cell receptor (beta chain) is drawn from a study of cytomegalovirus exposure and HLA in healthy donors. CDR1 and CDR2 (germline): SEHNR, FQNEAQ (reference sequence). Losses at the gene ends were 5 bases for V and 8 bases for J; bases not matched to a gene: 9. CDR3 length: 15 residues. PCR employed 60 Vbeta and 13 Jbeta primers. The data were produced by immunoSEQ multiplex PCR, yet TCRdb's version contains in-frame clones alone and is incomplete. Of fewer than 40,000 clones in the sample, roughly 80% are singletons; the top ten hold roughly 8.8%. Sequenced input: PBMCs. The chain employs TRBV7-9 and TRBJ1-5, with 10 bases fitting TRBD1. The receptor's source is a woman aged 40 to 55 in good health and CMV-seronegative. The CDR3 loop is CASSRDRGTFEPQHF. The CDR3 bases are TGTGCCAGCAGCCGGGACAGGGGTACCTTCGAGCCCCAGCATTTT. The whole variable domain, remainder taken from reference TRBV7-9 and TRBJ1-5, is DTGVSQNPRHKITKRGQNVTFRCDPISEHNRLYWYRQTLGQGPEFLTYFQNEAQLEKSRLLSDRFSAERPKGSFSTLEIQRTEQGDSAMYLCASSRDRGTFEPQHFGDGTRLSIL.